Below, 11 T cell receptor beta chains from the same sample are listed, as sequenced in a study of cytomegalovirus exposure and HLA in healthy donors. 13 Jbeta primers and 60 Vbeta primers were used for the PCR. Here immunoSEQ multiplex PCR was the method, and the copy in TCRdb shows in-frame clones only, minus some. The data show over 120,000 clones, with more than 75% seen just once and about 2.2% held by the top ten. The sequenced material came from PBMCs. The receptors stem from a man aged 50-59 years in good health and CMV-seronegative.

The DNA of the CDR3 is TGCAGTGCTAGGGAGGGAAACACCATATATTTT. Amino acids: CSAREGNTIYF. The chain has TRBV20-1 and TRBJ1-3; D gene uncertain. This CDR3 contains 11 residues. V was clipped by 3 bases and J by 4 bases, with 4 bases between them. The germline CDR1 and CDR2 sequences are DFQATT and SNEGSKA (reference sequence).

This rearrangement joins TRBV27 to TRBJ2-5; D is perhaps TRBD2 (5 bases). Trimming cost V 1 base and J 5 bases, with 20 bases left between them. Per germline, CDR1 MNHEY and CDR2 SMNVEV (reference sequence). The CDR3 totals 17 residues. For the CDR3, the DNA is TGTGCCAGCAGTTTATTGTTTAGCGACCAGGTCGGGGAGACCCAGTACTTC. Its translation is CASSLLFSDQVGETQYF.

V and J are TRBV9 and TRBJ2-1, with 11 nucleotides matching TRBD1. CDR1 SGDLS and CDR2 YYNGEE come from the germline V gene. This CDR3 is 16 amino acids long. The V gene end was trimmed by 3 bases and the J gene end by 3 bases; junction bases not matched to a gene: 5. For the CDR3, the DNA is TGTGCCAGCAGCGCCCAGGACAGGGGGCTCTACAATGAGCAGTTCTTC. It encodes CASSAQDRGLYNEQFF.

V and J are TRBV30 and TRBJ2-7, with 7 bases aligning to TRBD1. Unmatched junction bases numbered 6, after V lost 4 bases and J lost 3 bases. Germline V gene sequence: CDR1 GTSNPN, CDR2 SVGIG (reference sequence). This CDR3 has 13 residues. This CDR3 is CAWNGDRFYEQYF. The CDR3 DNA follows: TGTGCCTGGAATGGGGACAGATTCTACGAGCAGTACTTC.

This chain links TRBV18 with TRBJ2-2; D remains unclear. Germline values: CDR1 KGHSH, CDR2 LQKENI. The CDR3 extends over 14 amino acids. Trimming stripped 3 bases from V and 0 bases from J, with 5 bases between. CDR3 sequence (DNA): TGTGCCAGCTCACCCAGGCCGAACACCGGGGAGCTGTTTTTT. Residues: CASSPRPNTGELFF.

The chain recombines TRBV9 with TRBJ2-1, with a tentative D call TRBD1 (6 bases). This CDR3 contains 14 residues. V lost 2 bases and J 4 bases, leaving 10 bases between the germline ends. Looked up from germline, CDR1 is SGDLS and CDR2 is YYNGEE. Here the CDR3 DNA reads TGTGCCAGCAGCGTTTTTCAGGGGTACAATGAGCAGTTCTTC. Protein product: CASSVFQGYNEQFF.

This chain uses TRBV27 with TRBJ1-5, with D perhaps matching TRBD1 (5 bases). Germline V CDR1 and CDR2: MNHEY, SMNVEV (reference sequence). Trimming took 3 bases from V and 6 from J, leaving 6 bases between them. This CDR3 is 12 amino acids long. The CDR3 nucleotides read TGTGCCAGCAGTTTCGGGGGTCAGCCCCAGCATTTT. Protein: CASSFGGQPQHF.

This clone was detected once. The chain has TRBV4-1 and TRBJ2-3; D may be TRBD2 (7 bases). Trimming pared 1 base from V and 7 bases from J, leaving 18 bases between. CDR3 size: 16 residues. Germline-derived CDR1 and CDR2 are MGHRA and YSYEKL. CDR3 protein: CASSQGVTGGRNTQYF. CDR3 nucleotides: TGCGCCAGCAGCCAAGGAGTAACGGGGGGCCGCAATACGCAGTATTTT.

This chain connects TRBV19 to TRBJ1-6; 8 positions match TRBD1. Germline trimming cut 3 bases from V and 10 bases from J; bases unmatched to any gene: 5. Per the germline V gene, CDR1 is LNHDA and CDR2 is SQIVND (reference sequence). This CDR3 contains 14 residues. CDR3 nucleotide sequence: TGTGCCAGTAGTATGAGGACAGGGATGTCACCCCTCCACTTT. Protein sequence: CASSMRTGMSPLHF. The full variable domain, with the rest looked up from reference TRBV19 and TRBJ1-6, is DGGITQSPKYLFRKEGQNVTLSCEQNLNHDAMYWYRQDPGQGLRLIYYSQIVNDFQKGDIAEGYSVSREKKESFPLTVTSAQKNPTAFYLCASSMRTGMSPLHFGNGTRLTVT.

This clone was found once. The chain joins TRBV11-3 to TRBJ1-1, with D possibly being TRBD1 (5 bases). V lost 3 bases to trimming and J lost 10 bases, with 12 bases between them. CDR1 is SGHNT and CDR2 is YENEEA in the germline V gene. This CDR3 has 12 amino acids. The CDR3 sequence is CASSLGTTAAFF. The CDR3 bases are TGTGCCAGCAGCTTGGGGACTACGGCAGCTTTCTTT.

The CDR3 coding sequence is TGTGCCAGTAGTATAGTAGGGGGCAGGGGGGCTTTCTTT. This gives the protein CASSIVGGRGAFF. The V and J genes are TRBV19 and TRBJ1-1, with 7 positions matching TRBD1. CDR1 is LNHDA, CDR2 SQIVND, per germline (reference sequence). The ends lost 1 base at V and 11 bases at J; junction bases unmatched: 7. This CDR3 has 13 amino acids.